This T cell receptor beta chain stems from a study of cytomegalovirus exposure and HLA in healthy donors. PCR amplification relied on 60 Vbeta primers (plus 13 Jbeta primers). Produced via immunoSEQ multiplex PCR; TCRdb's table is partial and in-frame only. The sample records approximately 160,000 clones, 75% to 90% being singletons. This clone came up once. The antigen remains undetermined. Germline V gene lookup returns CDR1 SGHKS and CDR2 YYEKEE (reference sequence). Trimming shortened V by 2 bases and J by 5 bases, and 13 bases separated the two germline ends. The CDR3 extends over 14 amino acids. Study findings and constraints: In presence/absence analyses, roughly uniform sequencing depth across donors was assumed. Associated with cytomegalovirus, according to the listing, were 150 to 200 TCR beta chains. Reported performance of the classifier showed diagnosis of cytomegalovirus status with high specificity and sensitivity.

The rearrangement uses TRBV5-5 and TRBJ2-5, with D possibly TRBD1 on 5 matching bases. This TCR was sampled from a man over 45 in good health and CMV-seropositive. Sample: PBMCs. In DNA form, the CDR3 reads TGTGCCAGCAGCTTTTTCCACAGACAGGAGACCCAGTACTTC. This gives the protein CASSFFHRQETQYF.